This T cell receptor beta chain was retrieved from a study of cytomegalovirus exposure and HLA in healthy donors. Study observations and caveats: For cytomegalovirus status, the classifier reportedly gave diagnoses with high specificity and sensitivity.

In the case of this clone: Its specificity is unknown.

Data came from immunoSEQ multiplex PCR; TCRdb stores just in-frame clones and leaves some out. The sample contains about 130,000 clones, 85% to 90% of which appear only once. Germline V gives CDR1 SQVTM, CDR2 ANQGSEA. V was clipped by 4 bases and J by 3 bases, with 6 bases between them. CDR3 size: 11 residues. The sample consisted of PBMCs. The TCR comes from a man aged 25 to 45 in good health and CMV-seronegative. The chain couples TRBV29-1 to TRBJ1-1; no reliable D call. DNA for the CDR3: TGCAGCGTTGGGGAGTACACTGAAGCTTTCTTT. Protein sequence: CSVGEYTEAFF. Looking up the rest from reference TRBV29-1 and TRBJ1-1 gives the full variable domain: SAVISQKPSRDICQRGTSLTIQCQVDSQVTMMFWYRQQPGQSLTLIATANQGSEATYESGFVIDKFPISRPNLTFSTLTVSNMSPEDSSIYLCSVGEYTEAFFGQGTRLTVV.